This T cell receptor (beta chain) was obtained from a study of T cells in localized non-small cell lung cancer. The CDR3 length is 15 residues. V dropped 4 bases and J dropped 4; count of bases not matched to a gene: 9. Per the germline V gene, CDR1 is SGHTA and CDR2 is FQGNSA. A single count supports this clone. Its cognate antigen is unknown. Study outcomes and limitations: In the blood, greater T cell density corresponded to longer overall survival. Appearances in adjacent lung were noted for a median approximately 50 of the top 100 tumor clones. Because sequencing included only one region (of the tumor), heterogeneity remains possible. Uninvolved adjacent lung, not tumor, had the highest T cell clonality.

Assay: immunoSEQ multiplex PCR; the TCRdb copy retains only in-frame clones and omits some. The data contain about 33,000 clones, about 81% of them seen just once; the ten biggest clones take up around a third. Material: peripheral blood, obtained before any cancer treatment. The receptor was derived from a male donor older than 55 with stage II squamous cell lung carcinoma. The rearrangement uses TRBV7-2 and TRBJ1-1; 7 bases agree with TRBD1. As DNA, the CDR3 is TGTGCCAGCAGCTCACACAGGGGCGGAGGCACTGAAGCTTTCTTT. Translation gives CASSSHRGGGTEAFF.